Listed here are 15 T cell receptor beta chains from one sample, sequenced in a study of blood T cell repertoires in COVID-19. Only in-frame clones appear in the TCRdb table, and some are missing; sequencing was by immunoSEQ multiplex PCR. The top ten hold approximately 6% of the sample, which has roughly 200,000 clones, roughly 89% seen once. Material: peripheral blood. The receptors here all came from a man aged 55 to 70 who had recovered from COVID-19.

In DNA form, the CDR3 reads TGTGCCAGCAGTTTATTGCCCACAGGGGATGGTTCACCCCTCCACTTT. Translation: CASSLLPTGDGSPLHF. The chain recombines TRBV27 with TRBJ1-6; 7 bases agree with TRBD1. The CDR3 consists of 16 residues. V lost 1 base, J lost 9 bases, and 9 bases stayed unmatched. Germline V gene lookup returns CDR1 MNHEY and CDR2 SMNVEV (reference sequence).

This chain uses TRBV5-1 with TRBJ1-1; the D is unclear. The CDR3 totals 14 residues. CDR1 and CDR2 from the germline V gene are SGHRS and YFSETQ. V was shortened by 3 bases and J by 6 bases, with 15 bases between the two germline ends. CDR3 nucleotides: TGCGCCAGCAGCTGGGTGGGCCGATACTCTGAAGCTTTCTTT. As protein: CASSWVGRYSEAFF.

The V and J genes are TRBV7-2 and TRBJ2-1; 9 bases are a match to TRBD1. Looked up from germline, CDR1 is SGHTA and CDR2 is FQGNSA. This CDR3 region has 15 residues. The trim removed 5 bases at V and 3 bases at J, leaving 5 bases unmatched. The CDR3 coding sequence is TGTGCCAGCAGCGTCACAGGGGGCGACTACAATGAGCAGTTCTTC. This gives the protein CASSVTGGDYNEQFF.

The V call is TRBV7-3, the J call TRBJ2-3; possibly TRBD2 for D (6 bases). The CDR3 consists of 19 residues. The germline gives CDR1 SGHTA, CDR2 FQGTGA. With 1 base removed from V and 0 bases from J, the gap between germline ends came to 20 bases. Here the CDR3 reads CASSLMGGGTAASTDTQYF. The CDR3, as DNA: TGTGCCAGCAGCTTAATGGGGGGTGGGACCGCTGCTAGCACAGATACGCAGTATTTT.

The rearrangement links TRBV5-1 to TRBJ1-2, with D hard to call. This CDR3 comprises 12 residues. From germline, CDR1 is SGHRS and CDR2 YFSETQ. The V end was cut by 5 bases, the J end by 8 bases, with 13 bases between. The CDR3 bases are TGCGCCAGCAGATCGGTTAAGGAGGGCTACACCTTC. This codes for CASRSVKEGYTF. The complete variable domain, with remaining parts taken from reference TRBV5-1 and TRBJ1-2, reads KAGVTQTPRYLIKTRGQQVTLSCSPISGHRSVSWYQQTPGQGLQFLFEYFSETQRNKGNFPGRFSGRQFSNSRSEMNVSTLELGDSALYLCASRSVKEGYTFGSGTRLTVV.

The rearrangement joins TRBV28 to TRBJ1-2; 7 bases match TRBD1. The germline CDR1 and CDR2 sequences are MDHEN and SYDVKM. Trimming removed 4 bases from V and 4 bases from J; junction bases left unmatched: 3. The CDR3 is 13 amino acids. CDR3: CASSWAGGYGYTF. The CDR3 DNA is TGTGCCAGCAGTTGGGCAGGGGGCTATGGCTACACCTTC.

J is TRBJ2-2 and V is TRBV12-3 or TRBV12-4; D might be TRBD2 (5 bases). This CDR3 has 13 amino acids. V was pared by 3 bases and J by 8 bases, with 10 bases between. The CDR3 spells CASSFLSGGELFF. CDR3 nucleotides: TGTGCCAGCAGTTTCCTAAGCGGTGGGGAGCTGTTTTTT.

J is TRBJ2-7 and V is TRBV18; D is possibly TRBD2 (5 bases). The CDR3 totals 17 residues. With 3 bases removed from V and 0 bases from J, the gap between germline ends came to 18 bases. Germline CDR1 and CDR2: KGHSH and LQKENI. The chain's CDR3 is CASSPLTARGGSYEQYF. CDR3 bases: TGTGCCAGCTCACCTCTTACGGCCCGGGGTGGCTCCTACGAGCAGTACTTC.

The V and J genes are TRBV6-6 and TRBJ1-4, with 8 bases lining up with TRBD1. The CDR3 extends over 13 amino acids. After removal of 10 bases from V and 6 bases from J, the junction contained 7 bases not matched to a gene. The germline V gene has CDR1 MNHNY and CDR2 SVGAGI (reference sequence). The CDR3 DNA is TGTGCCACCCTCGGACAGGGTGATGAAAAACTGTTTTTT. It encodes CATLGQGDEKLFF.

V and J are TRBV29-1 and TRBJ2-1, with a weak D call TRBD2 (6 bases). V was shortened by 4 bases and J by 0 bases, with 7 bases between the two germline ends. CDR3 length equals 13 residues. Germline CDR1 and CDR2: SQVTM and ANQGSEA. The DNA for the CDR3 is TGCAGCGTTGGGGAGGTCTCCTACAATGAGCAGTTCTTC. This encodes CSVGEVSYNEQFF.

The V call is TRBV28, the J call TRBJ1-2, with TRBD1 identical over 7 bases. Germline-derived CDR1 and CDR2 are MDHEN and SYDVKM. The V and J ends lost 6 bases and 0 bases, in that order; junction bases with no gene match: 7. The CDR3 totals 15 residues. The CDR3 sequence: CASRQGGYPNYGYTF. CDR3 sequence (DNA): TGTGCCAGCAGGCAGGGGGGCTACCCTAACTATGGCTACACCTTC.

The chain carries TRBV29-1 and TRBJ1-1, with D possibly TRBD1 on 5 matching bases. Per the germline V gene, CDR1 is SQVTM and CDR2 is ANQGSEA. V was cut by 0 bases and J by 7 bases, with 15 bases left in between. The CDR3 has 14 amino acids. CDR3 sequence: CSVEESGGRSEAFF. The CDR3, as DNA: TGCAGCGTTGAAGAATCGGGGGGAAGAAGTGAAGCTTTCTTT.

V usage is TRBV6-2 or TRBV6-3 and J usage is TRBJ1-6; TRBD1 agrees at 9 bases. From germline, CDR1 is MNHEY and CDR2 SVGEGT. V shed 2 bases and J 1 base; nucleotides not matched to a gene: 3. CDR3 length: 17 residues. The CDR3 region has the DNA TGTGCCAGCAGTTACGGGACAGGGAATTCCTATAATTCACCCCTCCACTTT. It yields the protein CASSYGTGNSYNSPLHF.

The V and J genes are TRBV2 and TRBJ2-7, with a weak D call TRBD1 (6 bases). The CDR3 contains 14 residues. CDR1 and CDR2 (germline): SNHLY, FYNNEI. Deletions cut 8 bases from V and 5 bases from J, with 19 bases between. The CDR3 DNA reads TGTGCCAGCCCCAGACAGGACGGGGAGCACGAGCAGTACTTC. It translates to CASPRQDGEHEQYF. The full variable domain, its missing parts supplied by reference TRBV2 and TRBJ2-7, is EPEVTQTPSHQVTQMGQEVILRCVPISNHLYFYWYRQILGQKVEFLVSFYNNEISEKSEIFDDQFSVERPDGSNFTLKIRSTKLEDSAMYFCASPRQDGEHEQYFGPGTRLTVT.

The CDR3 region has the DNA TGCGCCAGCAGCTTGGCCGAGTCATCAGGGGGCTACGAGCAGTACTTC. Protein: CASSLAESSGGYEQYF. The gene calls are TRBV5-1 and TRBJ2-7; 7 bases match TRBD1. Trimming cost V 0 bases and J 3 bases; bases outside gene matches: 9. The CDR3 is made up of 16 amino acids. CDR1 is SGHRS and CDR2 is YFSETQ in the germline V gene. The full variable domain, completed using reference TRBV5-1 and TRBJ2-7, is KAGVTQTPRYLIKTRGQQVTLSCSPISGHRSVSWYQQTPGQGLQFLFEYFSETQRNKGNFPGRFSGRQFSNSRSEMNVSTLELGDSALYLCASSLAESSGGYEQYFGPGTRLTVT.